The 29 T cell receptor beta chains listed next were all sequenced from one sample in a study of shared clonotypes between healthy human individuals. This table comes from immunoSEQ multiplex PCR, and its TCRdb copy is limited to in-frame clones, with some not included. The table records about 2 million clones, around 96% of them present only once. Naivety among CD8 cells was defined by CD45RO negativity and positive CCR7 selection, thereby excluding terminally differentiated effector memory CD45RA+ cells. Sequenced input: naive CD8+ T cells sorted from blood. These receptors originate from a man aged 18 to 29 in good health.

The V call is TRBV6-1, the J call TRBJ2-7; D assignment may be TRBD1 or TRBD2 (5 bases each). Trimming took 0 bases from V and 3 from J, leaving 15 bases between them. The CDR3 is 16 residues long. The germline V gene has CDR1 MNHNS and CDR2 SASEGT. CDR3 sequence (DNA): TGTGCCAGCAGTGAAGCGCTGGGGGTCTCCTACTACGAGCAGTACTTC. Protein product: CASSEALGVSYYEQYF.

This clone came up once. This chain uses TRBV5-1 with TRBJ1-1; possible D gene TRBD1, 5 bases. This CDR3 region has 13 residues. The ends were cut back, 9 bases at V and 6 bases at J, with 18 bases in the middle. Germline V lookup: CDR1 SGHRS, CDR2 YFSETQ. CDR3 bases: TGCGCCAACAACCCCCCAGGGATCTCTGAAGCTTTCTTT. Translating it yields CANNPPGISEAFF. The full variable domain, completed using reference TRBV5-1 and TRBJ1-1, is KAGVTQTPRYLIKTRGQQVTLSCSPISGHRSVSWYQQTPGQGLQFLFEYFSETQRNKGNFPGRFSGRQFSNSRSEMNVSTLELGDSALYLCANNPPGISEAFFGQGTRLTVV.

The V and J genes are TRBV30 and TRBJ2-3; D remains ambiguous. Germline V lookup: CDR1 GTSNPN, CDR2 SVGIG (reference sequence). Trimming pared 3 bases from V and 0 bases from J, leaving 13 bases between. The CDR3 has 15 amino acids. This chain's CDR3 is CAWSLGGASTDTQYF. In nucleotides, the CDR3 is TGTGCCTGGAGCCTGGGCGGAGCTAGCACAGATACGCAGTATTTT.

This rearrangement joins TRBV11-2 to TRBJ2-4; 10 bases map to TRBD2. V was clipped by 0 bases and J by 0 bases; unmatched bases: 5. This CDR3 has 18 amino acids. Germline values: CDR1 SGHAT, CDR2 FQNNGV. This CDR3 reads CASSLEASGSEAKNIQYF. The CDR3 bases are TGTGCCAGCAGCTTAGAAGCTAGCGGGAGTGAAGCCAAAAACATTCAGTACTTC. Supplemented by reference TRBV11-2 and TRBJ2-4, the full variable domain reads EAGVAQSPRYKIIEKRQSVAFWCNPISGHATLYWYQQILGQGPKLLIQFQNNGVVDDSQLPKDRFSAERLKGVDSTLKIQPAKLEDSAVYLCASSLEASGSEAKNIQYFGAGTRLSVL.

The chain carries TRBV28 and TRBJ1-1; no clear D gene. CDR3 size: 14 residues. The V gene lost 7 bases and the J gene lost 2 bases, with 14 bases spanning the gap. Germline loops: CDR1 MDHEN, CDR2 SYDVKM. The CDR3 DNA is TGTGCCAGCACCCTTCGGACGGGTAACACTGAAGCTTTCTTT. Its translation is CASTLRTGNTEAFF.

This sequence joins TRBV28 and TRBJ2-2; D is perhaps TRBD2 (5 bases). This CDR3 is built from 13 residues. Between the trimmed V and J ends, which lost 4 bases and 2 bases, there was a span of 5 bases. CDR1 is MDHEN, CDR2 SYDVKM, per germline. The CDR3 nucleotides are TGTGCCAGCAGTTCGGGAAACACCGGGGAGCTGTTTTTT. This sequence encodes CASSSGNTGELFF.

This chain uses TRBV30 with TRBJ2-7; D is possibly TRBD1 (5 bases). Per germline, CDR1 GTSNPN and CDR2 SVGIG (reference sequence). This CDR3 has 10 residues. V lost 6 bases and J lost 6, with 9 bases in between. The CDR3 region has the DNA TGTGCCTGCAAAAGGGGCGAGCAGTACTTC. It encodes CACKRGEQYF.

The J gene is TRBJ2-5, the V gene TRBV4-3; weak D call: TRBD1 (5 bases). The V gene's germline CDR1 is LGHNA and CDR2 YSLEER. This CDR3 spans 15 amino acids. The ends were cut back, 0 bases at V and 1 base at J, with 9 bases in the middle. This CDR3 reads CASSQEDSPQETQYF. The DNA of the CDR3 is TGCGCCAGCAGCCAAGAAGACAGTCCCCAAGAGACCCAGTACTTC.

This rearrangement joins TRBV6-5 to TRBJ1-2, with D possibly matching TRBD1 (6 bases). Germline V lookup: CDR1 MNHEY, CDR2 SVGAGI. V was cut by 4 bases and J by 2 bases, with 11 bases left in between. There are 14 residues in the CDR3. CDR3 nucleotide sequence: TGTGCCAGCAGTTCCCTGGACAGCAACTATGGCTACACCTTC. Translation gives CASSSLDSNYGYTF.

The sample holds a few counts of this clone. Other DNA sequences within the sample encode an identical CDR3. The V gene is TRBV15, the J gene TRBJ1-1; TRBD1 is a possible D gene (5 bases). The germline CDR1 and CDR2 sequences are LNHNV and YYDKDF (reference sequence). V was clipped by 1 base and J by 1 base, with 7 bases between them. The CDR3 is 14 residues long. CDR3 in DNA: TGTGCCACCAGCAGAGGGGGGGAGAACACTGAAGCTTTCTTT. Amino acid sequence: CATSRGGENTEAFF.

The chain is built from TRBV19 and TRBJ1-1, with no clear D. Trimming cost V 7 bases and J 0 bases, with 15 bases left between them. The CDR3 extends over 15 amino acids. The germline CDR1 and CDR2 sequences are LNHDA and SQIVND (reference sequence). The CDR3 here is CASKPSGSMNTEAFF. The CDR3, as DNA: TGTGCCAGTAAACCCAGTGGAAGCATGAACACTGAAGCTTTCTTT.

The rearrangement joins TRBV10-3 to TRBJ2-7, with D uncertain. The CDR3 runs 14 residues. V gave up 5 bases and J gave up 4 bases, with 15 bases separating them. The V gene's germline CDR1 is ENHRY and CDR2 SYGVKD. CDR3 DNA: TGTGCCATCAGTTTGGACGGTCCGACGTACGAGCAGTACTTC. It yields the protein CAISLDGPTYEQYF.

This clone has a single count. The V gene is TRBV10-2, the J gene TRBJ2-7; D call uncertain. Germline V gene lookup returns CDR1 WSHSY and CDR2 SAAADI. Deletions cut 0 bases from V and 2 bases from J, with 11 bases between. The CDR3 length is 15 residues. CDR3 amino acids: CASSESYGYAYEQYF. The CDR3 DNA reads TGCGCCAGCAGTGAGTCATACGGATATGCCTACGAGCAGTACTTC.

V is TRBV7-9 and J is TRBJ2-7; 7 bases map to TRBD2. Germline CDR1 and CDR2: SEHNR and FQNEAQ (reference sequence). The CDR3 loop spans 13 amino acids. J gave up 2 bases and V 3 bases, and 1 base lay outside the gene matches. The CDR3 DNA sequence: TGTGCCAGCAGCTTCGGACTAGCCTACGAGCAGTACTTC. Translation gives CASSFGLAYEQYF. Filled out from reference TRBV7-9 and TRBJ2-7, the complete variable domain reads DTGVSQNPRHKITKRGQNVTFRCDPISEHNRLYWYRQTLGQGPEFLTYFQNEAQLEKSRLLSDRFSAERPKGSFSTLEIQRTEQGDSAMYLCASSFGLAYEQYFGPGTRLTVT.

CDR3 sequence reads: CASSGPPSSGAPYQETQYF. The CDR3 nucleotides are TGTGCCAGCAGTGGACCCCCCTCTAGCGGGGCGCCGTACCAAGAGACCCAGTACTTC. The gene calls are TRBV2 and TRBJ2-5, with 9 bases identical to TRBD2. The germline CDR1 and CDR2 sequences are SNHLY and FYNNEI. V trimming: 4 bases; J trimming: 0 bases; junction bases outside the gene matches: 15. There are 19 residues in the CDR3. The full variable domain, rest sourced from reference TRBV2 and TRBJ2-5, is EPEVTQTPSHQVTQMGQEVILRCVPISNHLYFYWYRQILGQKVEFLVSFYNNEISEKSEIFDDQFSVERPDGSNFTLKIRSTKLEDSAMYFCASSGPPSSGAPYQETQYFGPGTRLLVL.

Comment on this clone: Other DNA sequences within the sample encode an identical CDR3. The chain carries TRBV4-1 and TRBJ2-7; TRBD2 matches at 12 bases. The trim removed 1 base at V and 4 bases at J, leaving 5 bases unmatched. The germline V gene has CDR1 MGHRA and CDR2 YSYEKL. CDR3 length: 16 amino acids. CDR3 protein: CASSQVRLAGAYEQYF. In DNA, the CDR3 is TGCGCCAGCAGCCAAGTAAGACTAGCGGGAGCGTACGAGCAGTACTTC.

For the CDR3, the DNA is TGTGCCAGCAGCTTAGAAGGGTCAACTAGCAGTACAGATACGCAGTATTTT. As protein: CASSLEGSTSSTDTQYF. V gene TRBV7-6 combines with J gene TRBJ2-3; tentative D call: TRBD2 (6 bases). CDR3 size: 17 residues. V lost 1 base and J lost 3, with 17 bases in between. The germline CDR1 and CDR2 sequences are SGHVS and FNYEAQ.

On this clone itself: This same CDR3 is encoded by further DNA sequences in the sample. V gene TRBV7-9 combines with J gene TRBJ2-7, with D perhaps matching TRBD1 (5 bases). V was shortened by 3 bases and J by 2 bases, with 11 bases between the two germline ends. This CDR3 is 14 amino acids long. Germline CDR1 reads SEHNR; CDR2 reads FQNEAQ (reference sequence). The CDR3 is CASSLGLGAYEQYF. The CDR3 region has the DNA TGTGCCAGCAGCTTGGGGCTGGGCGCCTACGAGCAGTACTTC.

The chain uses TRBV30 and TRBJ1-2; 7 bases align to TRBD1. Germline V gene data show CDR1 as GTSNPN and CDR2 as SVGIG (reference sequence). With V trimmed by 4 bases and J by 4 bases, 9 bases remained unmatched. The CDR3 consists of 14 residues. CDR3 coding DNA: TGTGCCTGGACCCCCCTGACAGGGAGCTATGGCTACACCTTC. The encoded protein is CAWTPLTGSYGYTF.

V usage is TRBV7-6 and J usage is TRBJ2-5; D might be TRBD1 (6 bases). The CDR3 has 16 amino acids. V was pared by 2 bases and J by 0 bases, with 13 bases between. In germline, CDR1 is SGHVS, CDR2 FNYEAQ. Written as DNA, the CDR3 is TGTGCCAGCAGCTTAAGTTCGGCAGGGGACCAAGAGACCCAGTACTTC. This translates into CASSLSSAGDQETQYF.

The chain is built from TRBV12-5 and TRBJ2-5; a weak D match, TRBD1 (5 bases). Germline values: CDR1 LGHNT, CDR2 FRNRAP. V lost 1 base and J 5 bases, leaving 14 bases between the germline ends. This CDR3 has 15 residues. The CDR3 region is CASGLDQGSLETQYF. The DNA for the CDR3 is TGTGCTAGTGGTTTGGACCAGGGATCCTTGGAGACCCAGTACTTC.

The gene calls are TRBV4-1 and TRBJ2-1; TRBD2 agrees at 13 bases. The CDR3 is 14 amino acids. Germline trimming cut 5 bases from V and 8 bases from J; bases unmatched to any gene: 3. Germline loops: CDR1 MGHRA, CDR2 YSYEKL. CDR3 nucleotide sequence: TGCGCCAGCAGCGGACTAGCGGGAGTCCATGAGCAGTTCTTC. This sequence encodes CASSGLAGVHEQFF.

The chain links TRBV4-1 to TRBJ1-1; the D gene is possibly TRBD1 (5 bases). Germline assignment: CDR1 MGHRA and CDR2 YSYEKL. This CDR3 has 16 residues. Trimming pared 1 base from V and 0 bases from J, leaving 12 bases between. CDR3 in DNA: TGCGCCAGCAGCCAAGGGGCGGGGGGGATGAACACTGAAGCTTTCTTT. This encodes CASSQGAGGMNTEAFF.

The J gene is TRBJ2-5, the V gene TRBV5-1, with 8 bases that match TRBD1. Germline V gene lookup returns CDR1 SGHRS and CDR2 YFSETQ. V was pared by 7 bases and J by 5 bases, with 4 bases of the junction left unmatched. The CDR3 contains 12 residues. CDR3 sequence reads: CASGPGGETQYF. CDR3 bases: TGCGCCAGCGGACCAGGGGGCGAGACCCAGTACTTC.

The chain recombines TRBV5-5 with TRBJ1-4; maybe TRBD1 (5 bases). V lost 2 bases, J lost 2 bases, and 13 bases lay in between. The CDR3 totals 16 residues. Per the germline V gene, CDR1 is SGHKS and CDR2 is YYEKEE (reference sequence). This CDR3 is CASSFQGYYTNEKLFF. CDR3 nucleotides: TGTGCCAGCAGCTTTCAGGGATACTACACTAATGAAAAACTGTTTTTT.

This sequence joins TRBV29-1 and TRBJ2-3; the D gene is possibly TRBD1 (6 bases). Between the trimmed V and J ends, which lost 4 bases and 2 bases, there was a span of 10 bases. CDR1 is SQVTM and CDR2 is ANQGSEA in the germline V gene. The CDR3 spans 13 residues. In DNA form, the CDR3 reads TGCAGCGTTGTGGGGGACACCACAGATACGCAGTATTTT. Its protein is CSVVGDTTDTQYF.

This chain connects TRBV27 to TRBJ1-1; D not resolved. The V gene's germline CDR1 is MNHEY and CDR2 SMNVEV (reference sequence). The V gene lost 6 bases and the J gene lost 3 bases, with 23 bases spanning the gap. The CDR3 spans 17 residues. The CDR3 spells CASSNLLLAGSYTEAFF. In DNA, the CDR3 is TGTGCCAGCAGCAACCTCCTCCTCGCCGGGAGTTACACTGAAGCTTTCTTT.

The chain links TRBV7-3 to TRBJ2-3, with a weak D call TRBD1 (6 bases). Germline CDR1 is SGHTA and CDR2 is FQGTGA. Between the trimmed V and J ends, which lost 4 bases and 0 bases, there was a span of 17 bases. This CDR3 comprises 17 residues. The chain's CDR3 is CASSSGPGDFSTDTQYF. Written as DNA, the CDR3 is TGTGCCAGCAGCTCAGGTCCAGGGGATTTTAGCACAGATACGCAGTATTTT.

The rearrangement joins TRBV4-1 to TRBJ1-3, with D perhaps matching TRBD1 (5 bases). The V gene's germline CDR1 is MGHRA and CDR2 YSYEKL. There are 17 residues in the CDR3. The ends were cut back, 0 bases at V and 5 bases at J, with 17 bases in the middle. CDR3 DNA sequence: TGCGCCAGCAGCCAAGAGGGGCTAGACGTCACCCGAAACACCATATATTTT. This translates into CASSQEGLDVTRNTIYF.